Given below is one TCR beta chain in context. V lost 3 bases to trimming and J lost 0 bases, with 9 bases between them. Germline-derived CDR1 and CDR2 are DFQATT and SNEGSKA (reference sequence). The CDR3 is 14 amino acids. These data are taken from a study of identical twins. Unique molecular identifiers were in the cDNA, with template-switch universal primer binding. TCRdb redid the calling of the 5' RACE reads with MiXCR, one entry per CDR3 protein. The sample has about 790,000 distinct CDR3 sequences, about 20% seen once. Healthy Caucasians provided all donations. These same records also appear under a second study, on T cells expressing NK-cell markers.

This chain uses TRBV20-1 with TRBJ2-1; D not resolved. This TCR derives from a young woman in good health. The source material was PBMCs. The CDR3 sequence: CSASPWSSYNEQFF. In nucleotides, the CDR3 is TGCAGTGCTAGCCCGTGGAGCTCCTACAATGAGCAGTTCTTC.